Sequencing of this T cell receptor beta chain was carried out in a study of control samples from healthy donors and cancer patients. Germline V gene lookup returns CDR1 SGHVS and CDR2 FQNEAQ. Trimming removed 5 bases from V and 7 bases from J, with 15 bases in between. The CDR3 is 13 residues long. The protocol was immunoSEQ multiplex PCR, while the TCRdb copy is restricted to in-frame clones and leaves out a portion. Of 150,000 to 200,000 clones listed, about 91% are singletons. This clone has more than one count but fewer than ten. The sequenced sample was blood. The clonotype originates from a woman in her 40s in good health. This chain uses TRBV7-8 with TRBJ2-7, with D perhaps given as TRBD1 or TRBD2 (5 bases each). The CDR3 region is CASSGRGPGEQYF. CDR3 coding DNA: TGTGCCAGCAGCGGTCGGGGCCCGGGGGAGCAGTACTTC.